These 28 T cell receptor beta chains came from one sample sequenced in a study of cytomegalovirus exposure and HLA in healthy donors. Vbeta (60) and Jbeta (13) primers were used in the PCR. The table came from immunoSEQ multiplex PCR; TCRdb's copy has only in-frame clones and leaves some out. Of some 150,000 clones listed, 60% to 80% are singletons. Sequenced material: PBMCs. These TCRs come from a male donor in good health and CMV-seronegative.

The table lists this clone with a few counts. The J gene is TRBJ2-1, the V gene TRBV7-3, with 15 nucleotides matching TRBD2. CDR3 length equals 16 residues. V trimming: 5 bases; J trimming: 6 bases; junction bases outside the gene matches: 5. Germline loops: CDR1 SGHTA, CDR2 FQGTGA. CDR3 nucleotide sequence: TGTGCCAGCAGCCCCCTGGGACTAGCGGGAGGCAATGAGCAGTTCTTC. This encodes CASSPLGLAGGNEQFF.

The rearrangement joins TRBV9 to TRBJ2-7; 9 bases align to TRBD2. Germline V gene lookup returns CDR1 SGDLS and CDR2 YYNGEE. The trim removed 4 bases at V and 3 bases at J, leaving 11 bases unmatched. The CDR3 totals 16 residues. The CDR3: CASSPSAGGGVYEQYF. The CDR3 bases are TGTGCCAGCAGCCCCAGTGCGGGAGGGGGCGTCTACGAGCAGTACTTC.

The V gene is TRBV27, the J gene TRBJ1-5; 7 nucleotides line up with TRBD1. This CDR3 is built from 15 residues. The germline CDR1 and CDR2 sequences are MNHEY and SMNVEV (reference sequence). The junction had 8 bases not matched to a gene; V was cut back by 6 bases and J by 3 bases. In nucleotides, the CDR3 is TGTGCCAGCAGCTCGACAGGGTTTATCAATCAGCCCCAGCATTTT. This gives the protein CASSSTGFINQPQHF.

The chain carries TRBV7-6 and TRBJ2-7; possibly TRBD2 for D (5 bases). The V end lost 5 bases, the J end lost 6 bases, and 11 bases lay between the germline ends. Germline lookup yields CDR1 SGHVS and CDR2 FNYEAQ. The CDR3 covers 12 residues. In nucleotides, the CDR3 is TGTGCCAGCAGCATACTAGACTCCGAGCAGTACTTC. It codes for CASSILDSEQYF.

This clone came up a few times. The J gene is TRBJ1-2, the V gene TRBV11-3; 7 bases align to TRBD1. Trimming removed 5 bases from V and 9 bases from J; junction bases left unmatched: 15. CDR3 length equals 15 residues. Per germline, CDR1 SGHNT and CDR2 YENEEA. The CDR3 bases are TGTGCCAGCAGCGCACCGTCGACAGGGCCGGCGAGCTACACCTTC. Amino acids: CASSAPSTGPASYTF.

V and J are TRBV7-7 and TRBJ2-5, with TRBD2 matching 8 bases. Judging by the DNA end, TRBJ2-7 fits better; the J call may be wrong. CDR1 and CDR2 (germline): SSHAT, FNYEAQ (reference sequence). The CDR3 contains 13 residues. The DNA of the CDR3 is TGTGCCAGCAGCCTCAGCGGGGGTGGCGAGCAGTACTTC. Encoded protein: CASSLSGGGEQYF.

The rearrangement links TRBV10-3 to TRBJ1-1; D gene ambiguous. The CDR3 totals 13 residues. From germline, CDR1 is ENHRY and CDR2 SYGVKD. V lost 0 bases and J 8 bases, leaving 10 bases between the germline ends. The CDR3 nucleotides read TGTGCCATCAGTGAGTCAAACGAGGCCGAAGCTTTCTTT. This encodes CAISESNEAEAFF.

The gene calls are TRBV30 and TRBJ2-1; 8 positions match TRBD2. This CDR3 has 14 residues. Germline CDR1 GTSNPN, CDR2 SVGIG (reference sequence). The J segment lost 2 bases and the V segment lost 4 bases, leaving 4 bases of the junction unmatched. CDR3 DNA sequence: TGTGCCTGGAACGCGGGGGGTCCCTACAATGAGCAGTTCTTC. Translation gives CAWNAGGPYNEQFF.

The chain employs TRBV9 and TRBJ2-2; 9 bases are shared with TRBD2. Germline V gene lookup returns CDR1 SGDLS and CDR2 YYNGEE. This CDR3 has 16 residues. J lost 4 bases, V lost 3 bases, and 7 bases had no gene match. DNA for the CDR3: TGTGCCAGCAGCGCCGCGGTAGCGGGAGCCACCGGGGAGCTGTTTTTT. Translating it yields CASSAAVAGATGELFF.

Relative to its sample, this clone is medium-sized. The chain employs TRBV7-6 and TRBJ2-4; TRBD2 aligns across 8 bases. The CDR3 sequence is 16 residues long. Trimming took 5 bases from V and 8 from J; bases not matched to a gene: 14. Germline assignment: CDR1 SGHVS and CDR2 FNYEAQ. The CDR3 nucleotides read TGTGCCAGCAGCCCCGGGGGCGGGGGGCGAAGAGACATTCAGTACTTC. It specifies CASSPGGGGRRDIQYF. Drawing the rest from reference TRBV7-6 and TRBJ2-4, the complete variable domain is GAGVSQSPRYKVTKRGQDVALRCDPISGHVSLYWYRQALGQGPEFLTYFNYEAQQDKSGLPNDRFSAERPEGSISTLTIQRTEQRDSAMYRCASSPGGGGRRDIQYFGAGTRLSVL.

V is TRBV9 and J is TRBJ1-2; D not resolved. This CDR3 has 14 residues. Per germline, CDR1 SGDLS and CDR2 YYNGEE. Trimming stripped 0 bases from V and 6 bases from J, with 12 bases between. CDR3 sequence (DNA): TGTGCCAGCAGCGTAGCCGGGGAGTTGCATGGCTACACCTTC. It is translated as CASSVAGELHGYTF.

V is TRBV14 and J is TRBJ2-2, with TRBD2 identical over 8 bases. The ends lost 5 bases at V and 4 bases at J; junction bases unmatched: 9. The CDR3 sequence is 16 residues long. The germline V gene encodes CDR1 SGHDN and CDR2 FVKESK. The CDR3 spells CASSEAGVAGTGELFF. The CDR3 coding sequence is TGTGCCAGCAGCGAAGCGGGAGTGGCTGGCACCGGGGAGCTGTTTTTT. Supplemented by reference TRBV14 and TRBJ2-2, the full variable domain reads EAGVTQFPSHSVIEKGQTVTLRCDPISGHDNLYWYRRVMGKEIKFLLHFVKESKQDESGMPNNRFLAERTGGTYSTLKVQPAELEDSGVYFCASSEAGVAGTGELFFGEGSRLTVL.

The chain links TRBV6-7 to TRBJ1-1; D unresolved. TRBV6-7 is flagged as an ORF with uncertain function. The length of the CDR3 is 17 residues. Deletions cut 0 bases from V and 3 bases from J, with 17 bases between. The CDR3 region has the DNA TGTGCCAGCAGTTACTCGAGGGAATTCCGGCGGTACACTGAAGCTTTCTTT. Translated, it gives CASSYSREFRRYTEAFF.

This clone appeared a few times. The CDR3 protein is CASSSGQGLPQHF. Written as DNA, the CDR3 is TGTGCCAGCAGCTCGGGACAGGGTCTACCCCAGCATTTT. The chain has TRBV7-2 and TRBJ1-5; 9 bases align to TRBD1. CDR3 length equals 13 residues. CDR1 SGHTA and CDR2 FQGNSA come from the germline V gene. The V segment lost 4 bases and the J segment 10 bases; nucleotides outside the gene matches: 5.

The chain links TRBV5-1 to TRBJ1-1, with 7 bases identical to TRBD1. Germline CDR1 reads SGHRS; CDR2 reads YFSETQ. The V and J ends lost 2 bases and 0 bases, in that order; junction bases with no gene match: 10. This CDR3 is built from 17 residues. CDR3 nucleotides: TGCGCCAGCAGCTTAGAGGAGGGACAGAGAATGAACACTGAAGCTTTCTTT. This gives the protein CASSLEEGQRMNTEAFF.

The gene calls are TRBV7-3 and TRBJ2-7; D is possibly TRBD1 (6 bases). Germline V gene sequence: CDR1 SGHTA, CDR2 FQGTGA. Trimming took off 5 bases at V and 7 bases at J, with 18 bases between the two ends. This CDR3 spans 14 amino acids. The CDR3 loop reads CASSMDTNQGEQYF. The CDR3, as DNA: TGTGCCAGCAGCATGGACACAAACCAGGGGGAGCAGTACTTC.

The rearrangement joins TRBV7-9 to TRBJ1-1; tentatively, D is TRBD1 (6 bases). CDR3 length: 13 residues. V was shortened by 3 bases and J by 8 bases, with 13 bases between the two germline ends. Germline loops: CDR1 SEHNR, CDR2 FQNEAQ (reference sequence). CDR3 nucleotides: TGTGCCAGCAGCTTGATTCGGCAGGGGGAAGCTTTCTTT. As protein: CASSLIRQGEAFF.

The chain carries TRBV2 and TRBJ2-2, with D maybe TRBD2 (6 bases). Trimming took 6 bases from V and 0 from J, leaving 8 bases between them. Germline values: CDR1 SNHLY, CDR2 FYNNEI. This CDR3 contains 14 residues. CDR3 sequence: CASREGTNTGELFF. The CDR3 nucleotides are TGTGCCAGCAGGGAGGGGACGAACACCGGGGAGCTGTTTTTT.

This clone was seen a single time. The V call is TRBV2, the J call TRBJ1-5; D may be TRBD1 (5 bases). This CDR3 is built from 12 residues. V was pared by 6 bases and J by 6 bases, with 9 bases between. The germline V gene encodes CDR1 SNHLY and CDR2 FYNNEI. This chain's CDR3 is CASRDDSQPQHF. The CDR3 nucleotides are TGTGCCAGCAGGGATGACAGTCAGCCCCAGCATTTT.

This chain joins TRBV5-4 and TRBJ2-7; 8 bases match TRBD2. The CDR3 runs to 15 residues. Per germline, CDR1 SGHNT and CDR2 YYREEE (reference sequence). V shed 2 bases and J 0 bases; nucleotides not matched to a gene: 4. This CDR3 reads CASSLGGRISYEQYF. The CDR3 DNA follows: TGTGCCAGCAGCTTAGGCGGGAGGATCTCCTACGAGCAGTACTTC.

The V call is TRBV7-9, the J call TRBJ1-1; a possible D gene is TRBD1 (5 bases). Germline-derived CDR1 and CDR2 are SEHNR and FQNEAQ (reference sequence). V was trimmed by 6 bases and J by 5 bases, leaving 16 bases between them. This CDR3 is 14 amino acids long. The CDR3 spells CASSKSAGRTEAFF. The CDR3 DNA reads as TGTGCCAGCAGTAAGTCCGCAGGGAGGACTGAAGCTTTCTTT.

This chain connects TRBV2 to TRBJ1-2, with TRBD1 matching over 9 bases. V lost 6 bases and J lost 6; bases outside the gene matches: 5. Germline V gene lookup returns CDR1 SNHLY and CDR2 FYNNEI. CDR3 length: 13 residues. The DNA for the CDR3 is TGTGCCAGCAGAGACCGGGACAGGGATGGCTACACCTTC. This translates into CASRDRDRDGYTF.

V gene TRBV21-1 combines with J gene TRBJ1-5. TRBV21-1 is designated a pseudogene. There are 14 residues in the CDR3. For the CDR3, the DNA is TGTGCCAGCACCGAGGAGGCATGCAATCAGCCCCAGCATTTT. Protein product: CASTEEACNQPQHF.

V and J are TRBV5-4 and TRBJ1-4; TRBD1 is a possible D gene (6 bases). The CDR3 extends over 15 amino acids. V was pared by 4 bases and J by 4 bases, with 14 bases between. Germline values: CDR1 SGHNT, CDR2 YYREEE (reference sequence). The CDR3 region is CASSQRQANNEKLFF. DNA of the CDR3: TGTGCCAGCAGCCAGAGACAGGCCAATAATGAAAAACTGTTTTTT.

This clone was detected a few times. The gene calls are TRBV4-3 and TRBJ1-4; 12 nucleotides agree with TRBD1. Germline values: CDR1 LGHNA, CDR2 YSLEER. Trimming cost V 4 bases and J 8 bases; bases outside gene matches: 8. This CDR3 is 16 amino acids long. The CDR3 loop reads CASSLGLGTGGEKLFF. The CDR3 DNA sequence: TGCGCCAGCAGCCTTGGATTGGGGACAGGGGGCGAAAAACTGTTTTTT.

This clone showed up just once. V gene TRBV11-2 combines with J gene TRBJ2-3, with 15 nucleotides matching TRBD2. Trimming at V came to 5 bases and at J to 8 bases, leaving 5 bases not matched to a gene. This CDR3 contains 15 residues. CDR1 SGHAT and CDR2 FQNNGV come from the germline V gene. The CDR3 loop is CASSPGLAGGGTQYF. CDR3 coding DNA: TGTGCCAGCAGCCCGGGACTAGCGGGAGGAGGTACGCAGTATTTT. Full variable domain (outside the CDR3, taken from reference TRBV11-2 and TRBJ2-3): EAGVAQSPRYKIIEKRQSVAFWCNPISGHATLYWYQQILGQGPKLLIQFQNNGVVDDSQLPKDRFSAERLKGVDSTLKIQPAKLEDSAVYLCASSPGLAGGGTQYFGPGTRLTVL.

This clone occurred a few times. The gene calls are TRBV27 and TRBJ2-2, with a tentative D call TRBD2 (6 bases). Trimming pared 6 bases from V and 6 bases from J, leaving 17 bases between. CDR3 length equals 15 residues. The V gene's germline CDR1 is MNHEY and CDR2 SMNVEV (reference sequence). Here the CDR3 DNA reads TGTGCCAGCAGGTGGACTAACTTGGGTCCCGGGGAGCTGTTTTTT. As protein: CASRWTNLGPGELFF.

This chain links TRBV6-4 with TRBJ1-3; no reliable D call. Trimming left V 7 bases short and J 0 bases short, with 19 bases between. Germline loops: CDR1 MRHNA, CDR2 SNTAGT. The CDR3 spans 17 residues. CDR3: CASTDNRAPDSGNTIYF. As DNA, the CDR3 is TGTGCCAGCACCGACAATCGTGCCCCCGACTCTGGAAACACCATATATTTT.